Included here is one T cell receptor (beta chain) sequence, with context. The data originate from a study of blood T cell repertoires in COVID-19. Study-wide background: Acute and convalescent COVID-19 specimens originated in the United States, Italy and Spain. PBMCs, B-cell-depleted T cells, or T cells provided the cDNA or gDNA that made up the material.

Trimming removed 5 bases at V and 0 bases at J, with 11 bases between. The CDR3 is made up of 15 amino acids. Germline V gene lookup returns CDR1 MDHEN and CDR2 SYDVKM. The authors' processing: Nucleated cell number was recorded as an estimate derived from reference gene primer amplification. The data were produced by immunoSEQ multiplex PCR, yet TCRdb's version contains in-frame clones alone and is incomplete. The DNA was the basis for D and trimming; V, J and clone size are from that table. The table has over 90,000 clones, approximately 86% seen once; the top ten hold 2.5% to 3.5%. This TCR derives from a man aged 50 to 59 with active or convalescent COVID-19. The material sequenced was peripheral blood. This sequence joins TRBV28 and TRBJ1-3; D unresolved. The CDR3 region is CASSTLGNSGNTIYF. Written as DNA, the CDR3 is TGTGCCAGCAGTACATTGGGCAACTCTGGAAACACCATATATTTT.